Listed below are T cell receptor beta chains from one sample, sequenced in a study of shared T cell receptors in the human thymus. Produced via immunoSEQ multiplex PCR; TCRdb's table is partial and in-frame only. Of about 380,000 clones detected, around 93% appear once; the ten largest clones hold 0.015% to 0.02%. The sequenced sample consisted of thymocytes. The receptor source for this set is a human donor. Each CDR3 is given with its conserved first and last residue. Fields, in order: clone size, J gene, V gene, D gene, CDR3 protein, CDR3 DNA. D genes are given only for firm matches. Clone size is not always given. Where it is, it says once, few, many or a class for expanded clones.

once | TRBJ2-7 | TRBV4-2 | NA | CASSQGLTSSYEQYF | TGTGCCAGCAGCCAAGGATTGACGAGCTCCTACGAGCAGTACTTC
NA | TRBJ2-3 | TRBV27 | TRBD2 | CASSPRASGNTDTQYF | TGTGCCAGCAGCCCCAGGGCTAGCGGTAACACAGATACGCAGTATTTT
once | TRBJ2-1 | TRBV7-9 | NA | CASSFFPRGKYNEQFF | TGTGCCAGCAGCTTTTTCCCCCGAGGAAAATACAATGAGCAGTTCTTC
NA | TRBJ1-1 | TRBV28 | NA | CASSPIRTQGSNTEAFF | TGTGCCAGCAGTCCCATACGGACACAGGGCTCGAACACTGAAGCTTTCTTT
NA | TRBJ2-5 | TRBV4-2 | TRBD2 | CASSQETTSVQETQYF | TGTGCCAGCAGCCAAGAGACGACTAGCGTTCAAGAGACCCAGTACTTC
NA | TRBJ1-1 | TRBV2 | TRBD1 | CASSNRGPTEAFF | TGTGCCAGCAGCAACAGGGGGCCCACTGAAGCTTTCTTT
NA | TRBJ1-2 | TRBV9 | NA | CASSVAAHGYTF | TGTGCCAGCAGCGTAGCGGCCCACGGCTACACCTTC
once | TRBJ1-1 | TRBV6-4 | TRBD1 | CASSERGTGSLTTEAFF | TGTGCCAGCAGTGAAAGGGGGACAGGGTCCCTGACCACTGAAGCCTTCTTT
NA | TRBJ2-3 | TRBV6-4 | TRBD2 | CASSVLAGTDTQYF | TGTGCCAGCAGTGTGCTAGCGGGTACAGATACGCAGTATTTT
NA | TRBJ2-5 | TRBV6-1 | NA | CASSEAGGGETQYF | TGTGCCAGCAGTGAGGCAGGGGGGGGAGAGACCCAGTACTTC
NA | TRBJ1-1 | TRBV19 | TRBD1 | CASSIVRTGDPNTEAFF | TGTGCCAGTAGTATAGTTAGGACAGGGGACCCGAACACTGAAGCTTTCTTT
few | TRBJ2-7 | TRBV6-1 | NA | CASKGTTYEQYF | TGTGCCAGCAAGGGCACCACCTACGAGCAGTACTTC
NA | TRBJ2-1 | TRBV4-1 | NA | CASSQGSNEQFF | TGCGCCAGCAGCCAAGGGAGCAATGAGCAGTTCTTC
NA | TRBJ2-7 | TRBV2 | TRBD2 | CASLKGTSGVAGF | TGTGCCAGCCTAAAAGGGACTAGCGGAGTCGCCGGCTTC
NA | TRBJ2-7 | TRBV27 | TRBD1 | CASSLGQVGYEQYF | TGTGCCAGCAGTTTAGGACAGGTAGGCTACGAGCAGTACTTC
NA | TRBJ1-3 | TRBV9 | NA | CASSDPRNSGNTIYF | TGTGCCAGCAGCGACCCCCGGAACTCTGGAAACACCATATATTTT
NA | TRBJ2-6 | TRBV5-1 | NA | CASSLNRDLHRVGANVLTF | TGCGCCAGCAGCTTAAACCGGGACCTTCATCGGGTTGGGGCCAACGTCCTGACTTTC
NA | TRBJ2-7 | TRBV6-7 | TRBD1 | CASSYSSIRARTGRREQYF | TGTGCCAGCAGTTACTCGTCCATCCGGGCAAGGACAGGCCGTCGGGAGCAGTACTTC
NA | TRBJ2-7 | TRBV12-5 | TRBD2 | CASVAVAGEDPYEQYF | TGTGCTAGTGTTGCGGTAGCGGGAGAGGATCCCTACGAGCAGTACTTC
NA | TRBJ2-1 | TRBV7-9 | NA | CASSLQGHHQFF | TGTGCCAGCAGCTTGCAGGGGCACCACCAGTTCTTC
NA | TRBJ2-1 | TRBV11-1 | TRBD2 | CASSLVSGRGSYNEQFF | TGTGCCAGCAGCTTAGTCAGCGGGAGAGGCTCCTACAATGAGCAGTTCTTC
once | TRBJ2-7 | TRBV15 | NA | CATSGEGIEPYEQYF | TGTGCCACCAGCGGCGAAGGAATAGAACCCTACGAGCAGTACTTC
NA | TRBJ2-7 | TRBV9 | NA | CASSVEGRYEQYF | TGTGCCAGCAGCGTAGAGGGCAGATACGAGCAGTACTTC
few | TRBJ2-1 | TRBV9 | TRBD2 | CASSAGTSGKGSYNEQFF | TGTGCCAGCAGCGCAGGGACTAGCGGGAAGGGCTCCTACAATGAGCAGTTCTTC
NA | TRBJ2-3 | TRBV7-2 | NA | CASSLVSGPTPITDTQYF | TGTGCCAGCAGCTTAGTTTCGGGGCCAACTCCAATCACAGATACGCAGTATTTT
NA | TRBJ2-1 | TRBV19 | NA | CAVTSGTEDNEQFF | TGTGCCGTGACCTCCGGGACGGAAGACAATGAGCAGTTCTTC